The subject of this entry is one TCR beta chain. The sample comes from a study of T cell responses to AZD1222 COVID-19 vaccine. TCRdb keeps only in-frame clones here, not all; method: immunoSEQ multiplex PCR. The sample has over 150,000 clones, approximately 87% seen once. Germline V gene sequence: CDR1 LGHDT, CDR2 YNNKEL (reference sequence). Trimming cost V 4 bases and J 5 bases; bases outside gene matches: 10. The CDR3 has 16 amino acids. The source is an adult in good health. The gene calls are TRBV3-1 (or the pseudogene TRBV3-2) and TRBJ1-4; 7 nucleotides agree with TRBD1. Sequenced here: peripheral blood, sampled on day 0 of MenACWY control vaccination. In nucleotides, the CDR3 is TGTGCCAGCAGCCCCGTGTTTCAGGGGGAAAATGAAAAACTGTTTTTT. Translating it yields CASSPVFQGENEKLFF.